Included here is one TCR beta chain sequence, with context. As yet, its antigen is unknown. These data come from a study of regulatory dendritic cells for organ transplantation. Study-level results: Considerable individual heterogeneity was seen in alloreactive memory CD8+ T cells.

Clones were sequenced by immunoSEQ multiplex PCR, and TCRdb holds only the in-frame ones, with some missing. The sample includes 25,000 to 35,000 clones, about three quarters of them seen just once. CDR1 and CDR2 (germline): SEHNR, FQNEAQ (reference sequence). This CDR3 has 15 residues. Trimming left V 10 bases short and J 4 bases short, with 23 bases between. This clonotype originated in a human donor in good health. The sequenced material came from memory CD4+ T cells from blood. Subset noted: CD45RO+ memory T cells. The chain carries TRBV7-9 and TRBJ2-7; maybe TRBD1 (6 bases). In DNA form, the CDR3 reads TGTGCCACAGTACGTTCCGGGACAAGAGTTTACGAGCAGTACTTC. Its protein is CATVRSGTRVYEQYF.